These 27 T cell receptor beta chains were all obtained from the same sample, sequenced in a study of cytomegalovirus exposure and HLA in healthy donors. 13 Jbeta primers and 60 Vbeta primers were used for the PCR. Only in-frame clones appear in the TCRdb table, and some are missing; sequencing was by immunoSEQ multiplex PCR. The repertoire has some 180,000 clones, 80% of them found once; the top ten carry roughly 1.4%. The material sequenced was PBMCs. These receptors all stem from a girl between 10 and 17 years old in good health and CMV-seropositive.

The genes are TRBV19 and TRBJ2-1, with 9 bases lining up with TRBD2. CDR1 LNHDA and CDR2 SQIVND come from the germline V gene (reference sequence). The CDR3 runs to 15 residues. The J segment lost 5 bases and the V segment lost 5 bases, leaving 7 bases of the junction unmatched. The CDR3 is CASSYAGGWNNEQFF. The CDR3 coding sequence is TGTGCCAGTAGTTATGCGGGAGGGTGGAACAATGAGCAGTTCTTC.

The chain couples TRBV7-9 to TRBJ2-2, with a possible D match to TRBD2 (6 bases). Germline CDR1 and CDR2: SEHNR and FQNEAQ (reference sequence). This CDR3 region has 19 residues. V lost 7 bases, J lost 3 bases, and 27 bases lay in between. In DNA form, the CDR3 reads TGTGCCAGCACCAAAACTACCACCGGGACTCCTTCCCACACCGGGGAGCTGTTTTTT. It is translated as CASTKTTTGTPSHTGELFF.

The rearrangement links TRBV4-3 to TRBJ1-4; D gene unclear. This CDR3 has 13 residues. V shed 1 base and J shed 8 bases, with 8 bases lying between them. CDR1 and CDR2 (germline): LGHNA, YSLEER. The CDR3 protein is CASSQVSGEKLFF. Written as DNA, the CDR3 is TGCGCCAGCAGCCAAGTGTCGGGAGAAAAACTGTTTTTT.

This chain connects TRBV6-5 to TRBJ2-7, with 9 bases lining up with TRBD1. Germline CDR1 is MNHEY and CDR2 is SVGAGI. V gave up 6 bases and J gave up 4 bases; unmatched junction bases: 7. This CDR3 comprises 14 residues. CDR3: CASRVPGQGYEQYF. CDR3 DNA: TGTGCCAGCAGGGTACCGGGACAGGGTTACGAGCAGTACTTC.

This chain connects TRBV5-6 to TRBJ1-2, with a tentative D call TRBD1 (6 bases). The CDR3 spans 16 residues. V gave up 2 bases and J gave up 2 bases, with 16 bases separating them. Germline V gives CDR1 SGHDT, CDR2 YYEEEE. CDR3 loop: CASSFVGGANNYGYTF. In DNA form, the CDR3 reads TGTGCCAGCAGCTTTGTTGGGGGGGCTAACAACTATGGCTACACCTTC.

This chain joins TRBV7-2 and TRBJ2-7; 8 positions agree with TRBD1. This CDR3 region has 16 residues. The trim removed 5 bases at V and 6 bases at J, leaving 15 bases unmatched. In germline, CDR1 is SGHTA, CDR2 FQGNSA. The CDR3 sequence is CASSGLTFQGAGEQYF. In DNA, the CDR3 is TGTGCCAGCAGCGGCCTCACATTTCAGGGGGCGGGCGAGCAGTACTTC.

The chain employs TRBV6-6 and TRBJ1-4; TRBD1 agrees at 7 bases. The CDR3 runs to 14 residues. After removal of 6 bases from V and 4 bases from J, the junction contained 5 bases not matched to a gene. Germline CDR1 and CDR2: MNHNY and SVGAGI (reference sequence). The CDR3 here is CASSRAGGNEKLFF. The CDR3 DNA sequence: TGTGCCAGCAGCCGAGCAGGGGGTAATGAAAAACTGTTTTTT.

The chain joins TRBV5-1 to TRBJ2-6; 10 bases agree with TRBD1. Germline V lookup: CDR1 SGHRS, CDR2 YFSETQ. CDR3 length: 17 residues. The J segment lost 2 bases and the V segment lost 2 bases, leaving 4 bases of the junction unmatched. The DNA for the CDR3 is TGCGCCAGCAGCTTCGACAGGGGGCGTACTGGGGCCAACGTCCTGACTTTC. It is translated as CASSFDRGRTGANVLTF.

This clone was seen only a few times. The CDR3 nucleotides are TGTGCCAGCAGCTTATATCGGGACAGCCCCTACGAGCAGTACTTC. The encoded protein is CASSLYRDSPYEQYF. The rearrangement joins TRBV5-5 to TRBJ2-7; 7 nucleotides agree with TRBD1. This CDR3 has 15 residues. Germline CDR1 SGHKS, CDR2 YYEKEE (reference sequence). Unmatched junction bases numbered 7, after V lost 2 bases and J lost 2 bases.

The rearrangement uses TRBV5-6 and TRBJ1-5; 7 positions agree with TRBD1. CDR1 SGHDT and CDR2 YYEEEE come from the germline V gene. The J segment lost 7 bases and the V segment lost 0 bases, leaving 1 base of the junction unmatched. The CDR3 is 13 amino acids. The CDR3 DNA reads TGTGCCAGCAGCTTGGGACAGGGACAGCCCCAGCATTTT. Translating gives CASSLGQGQPQHF.

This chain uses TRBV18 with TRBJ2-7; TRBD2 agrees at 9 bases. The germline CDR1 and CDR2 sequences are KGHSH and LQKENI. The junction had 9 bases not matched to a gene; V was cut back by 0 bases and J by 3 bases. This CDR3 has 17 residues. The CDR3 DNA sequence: TGTGCCAGCTCACCACCCATCACTTTTAGCGGGAGCTACGAGCAGTACTTC. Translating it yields CASSPPITFSGSYEQYF.

CDR3 region: CASGTSGLSYEQYF. CDR3 bases: TGCGCCAGTGGGACTTCGGGACTGTCCTACGAGCAGTACTTC. The J gene is TRBJ2-7, the V gene TRBV10-2; a possible D gene is TRBD2 (6 bases). The germline V gene has CDR1 WSHSY and CDR2 SAAADI. The CDR3 has 14 residues. The V gene lost 9 bases and the J gene lost 1 base, with 16 bases spanning the gap.

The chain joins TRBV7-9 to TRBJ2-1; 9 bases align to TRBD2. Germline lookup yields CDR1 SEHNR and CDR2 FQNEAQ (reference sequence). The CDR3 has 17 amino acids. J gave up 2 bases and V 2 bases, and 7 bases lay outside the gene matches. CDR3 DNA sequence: TGTGCCAGCAGCTTACCCAGCGGGAGGAAAACCTACAATGAGCAGTTCTTC. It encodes CASSLPSGRKTYNEQFF.

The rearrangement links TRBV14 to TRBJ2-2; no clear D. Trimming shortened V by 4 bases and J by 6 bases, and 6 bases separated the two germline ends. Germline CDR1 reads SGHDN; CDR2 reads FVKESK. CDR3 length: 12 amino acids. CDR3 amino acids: CASSPQAGELFF. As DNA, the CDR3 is TGTGCCAGCAGCCCCCAGGCCGGGGAGCTGTTTTTT.

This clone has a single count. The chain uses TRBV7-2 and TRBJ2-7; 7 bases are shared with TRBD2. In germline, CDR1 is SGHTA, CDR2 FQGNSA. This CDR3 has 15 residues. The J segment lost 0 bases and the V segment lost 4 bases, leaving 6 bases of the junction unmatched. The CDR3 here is CASSSSGRLSYEQYF. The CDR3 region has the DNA TGTGCCAGCAGCTCTAGCGGTCGACTCTCCTACGAGCAGTACTTC.

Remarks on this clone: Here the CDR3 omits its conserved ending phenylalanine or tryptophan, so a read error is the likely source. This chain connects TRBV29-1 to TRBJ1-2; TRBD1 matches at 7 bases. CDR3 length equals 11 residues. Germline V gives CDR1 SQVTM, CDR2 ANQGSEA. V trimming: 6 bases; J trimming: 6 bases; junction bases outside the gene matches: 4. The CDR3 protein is CSVTGADGYTL. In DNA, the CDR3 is TGCAGCGTCACAGGGGCCGATGGCTACACCCTC.

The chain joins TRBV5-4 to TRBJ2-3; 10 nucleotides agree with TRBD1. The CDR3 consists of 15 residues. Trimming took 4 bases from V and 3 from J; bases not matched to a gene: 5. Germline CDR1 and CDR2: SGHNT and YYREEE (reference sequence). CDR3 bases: TGTGCCAGCAGCCCGGGACAGGGGAGAACAGATACGCAGTATTTT. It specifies CASSPGQGRTDTQYF.

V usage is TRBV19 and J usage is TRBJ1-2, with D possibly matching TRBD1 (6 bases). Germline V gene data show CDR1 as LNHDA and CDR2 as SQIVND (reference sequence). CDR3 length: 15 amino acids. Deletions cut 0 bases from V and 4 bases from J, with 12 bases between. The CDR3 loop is CASSIDGTPGYGYTF. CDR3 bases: TGTGCCAGTAGTATAGACGGGACACCCGGCTATGGCTACACCTTC. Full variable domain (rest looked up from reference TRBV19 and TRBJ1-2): DGGITQSPKYLFRKEGQNVTLSCEQNLNHDAMYWYRQDPGQGLRLIYYSQIVNDFQKGDIAEGYSVSREKKESFPLTVTSAQKNPTAFYLCASSIDGTPGYGYTFGSGTRLTVV.

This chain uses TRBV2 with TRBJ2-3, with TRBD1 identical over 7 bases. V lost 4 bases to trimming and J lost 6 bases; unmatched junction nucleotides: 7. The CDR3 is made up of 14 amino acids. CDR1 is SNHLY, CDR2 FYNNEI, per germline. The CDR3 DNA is TGTGCCAGCAGTGTCGAGGGGGCCTGGGATACGCAGTATTTT. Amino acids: CASSVEGAWDTQYF.

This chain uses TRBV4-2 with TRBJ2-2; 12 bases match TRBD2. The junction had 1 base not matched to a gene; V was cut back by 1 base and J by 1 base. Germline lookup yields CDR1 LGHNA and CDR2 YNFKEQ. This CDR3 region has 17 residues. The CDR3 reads CASSQGTSGVNTGELFF. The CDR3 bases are TGTGCCAGCAGCCAAGGGACTAGCGGGGTGAACACCGGGGAGCTGTTTTTT.

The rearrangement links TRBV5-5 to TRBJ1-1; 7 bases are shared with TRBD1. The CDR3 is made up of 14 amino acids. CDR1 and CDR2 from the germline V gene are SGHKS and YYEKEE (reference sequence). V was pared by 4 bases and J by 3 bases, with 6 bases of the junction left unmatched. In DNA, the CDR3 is TGTGCCAGCAGCGCACCAGACAGGGACACTGAAGCTTTCTTT. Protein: CASSAPDRDTEAFF. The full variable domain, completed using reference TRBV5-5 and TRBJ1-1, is DAGVTQSPTHLIKTRGQQVTLRCSPISGHKSVSWYQQVLGQGPQFIFQYYEKEERGRGNFPDRFSARQFPNYSSELNVNALLLGDSALYLCASSAPDRDTEAFFGQGTRLTVV.

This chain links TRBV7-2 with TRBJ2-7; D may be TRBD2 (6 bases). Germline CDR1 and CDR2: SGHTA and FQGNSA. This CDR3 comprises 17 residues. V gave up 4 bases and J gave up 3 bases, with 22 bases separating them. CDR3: CASSSRGLRERGYEQYF. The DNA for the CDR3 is TGTGCCAGCAGCTCCCGAGGCTTACGGGAGCGAGGCTACGAGCAGTACTTC.

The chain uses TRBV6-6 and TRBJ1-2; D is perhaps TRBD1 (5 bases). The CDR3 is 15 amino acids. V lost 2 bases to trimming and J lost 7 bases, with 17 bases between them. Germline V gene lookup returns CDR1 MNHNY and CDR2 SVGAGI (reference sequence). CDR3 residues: CASSYRGDAGVGYTF. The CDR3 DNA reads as TGTGCCAGCAGTTACCGGGGGGACGCCGGTGTTGGCTACACCTTC.

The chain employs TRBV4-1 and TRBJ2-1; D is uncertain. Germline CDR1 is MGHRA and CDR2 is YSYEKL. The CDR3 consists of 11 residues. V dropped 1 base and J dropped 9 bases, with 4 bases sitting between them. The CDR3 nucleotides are TGCGCCAGCAGCCAAGTTAGTGAGCAGTTCTTC. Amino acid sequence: CASSQVSEQFF.

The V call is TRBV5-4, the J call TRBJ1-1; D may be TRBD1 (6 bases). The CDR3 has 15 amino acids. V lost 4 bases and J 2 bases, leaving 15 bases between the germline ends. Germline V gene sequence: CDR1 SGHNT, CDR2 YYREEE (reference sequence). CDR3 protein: CASSVDTGINTEAFF. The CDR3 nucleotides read TGTGCCAGCAGCGTCGATACAGGGATCAACACTGAAGCTTTCTTT.

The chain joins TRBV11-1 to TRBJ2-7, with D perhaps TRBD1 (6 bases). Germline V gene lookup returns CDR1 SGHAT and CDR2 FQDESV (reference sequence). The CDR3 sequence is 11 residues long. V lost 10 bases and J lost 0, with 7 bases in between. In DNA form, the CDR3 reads TGTGCCACGGGACACTCCTACGAGCAGTACTTC. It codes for CATGHSYEQYF.

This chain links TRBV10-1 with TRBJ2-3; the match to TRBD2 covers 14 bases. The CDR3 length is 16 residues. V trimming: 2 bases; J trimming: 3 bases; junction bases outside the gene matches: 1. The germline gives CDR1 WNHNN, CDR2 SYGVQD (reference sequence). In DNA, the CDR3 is TGCGCCAGCAGTGAGGGGACTAGCGGGAGAACAGATACGCAGTATTTT. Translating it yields CASSEGTSGRTDTQYF.